These 8 T cell receptor beta chains share one sample of origin, sequenced in a study of T cell repertoires in cytomegalovirus infection. Each CDR3 protein gets one entry after TCRdb re-called the reads with MiXCR. The repertoire holds 150,000 to 200,000 distinct CDR3 sequences, with approximately 14% as singletons. The sample taken for sequencing was PBMCs. All receptors derive from a human donor in good health (CMV status not recorded). Some clones in this sample may be carry-over from other donors' samples.

As DNA, the CDR3 is TGTGCCAGCAGTCGGACAGGGACGAACACCGGGGAGCTGTTTTTT. Its translation is CASSRTGTNTGELFF. The chain links TRBV28 to TRBJ2-2; 8 positions match TRBD1. CDR3 length equals 15 residues. From germline, CDR1 is MDHEN and CDR2 SYDVKM. Unmatched junction bases numbered 2, after V lost 5 bases and J lost 0 bases.

The chain joins TRBV24-1 to TRBJ2-3; TRBD1 matches 7 bases. This CDR3 is 13 amino acids long. Germline CDR1 KGHDR, CDR2 SFDVKD. Unmatched junction bases numbered 5, after V lost 10 bases and J lost 2 bases. CDR3 nucleotides: TGTGCCACGGTGGACAGGTCCACAGATACGCAGTATTTT. Translated, it gives CATVDRSTDTQYF.

This clonotype appeared many times. The chain is built from TRBV7-9 and TRBJ1-3, with D maybe TRBD1 (5 bases). Germline-derived CDR1 and CDR2 are SEHNR and FQNEAQ (reference sequence). V lost 6 bases to trimming and J lost 4 bases, with 16 bases between them. The CDR3 is 15 amino acids. CDR3 nucleotides: TGTGCCAGCAGGAATAACCGGGACGGAGGAAACACCATATATTTT. This codes for CASRNNRDGGNTIYF. Using reference TRBV7-9 and TRBJ1-3 for the parts outside the CDR3, the full variable domain is DTGVSQNPRHKITKRGQNVTFRCDPISEHNRLYWYRQTLGQGPEFLTYFQNEAQLEKSRLLSDRFSAERPKGSFSTLEIQRTEQGDSAMYLCASRNNRDGGNTIYFGEGSWLTVV.

This clonotype was seen more than once but under ten times. The chain carries TRBV10-3 and TRBJ2-1, with 14 bases identical to TRBD2. The germline V gene encodes CDR1 ENHRY and CDR2 SYGVKD. The CDR3 sequence is 15 residues long. V lost 9 bases to trimming and J lost 4 bases; unmatched junction nucleotides: 5. The CDR3 nucleotides read TGTGCCATTGGGACTAGCGGGAGCCCTTACAATGAGCAGTTCTTC. Its protein is CAIGTSGSPYNEQFF.

This clonotype was observed a few times. The chain couples TRBV15 to TRBJ2-3; 7 bases map to TRBD1. J was trimmed by 2 bases and V by 5 bases; bases with no gene match: 4. Per germline, CDR1 LNHNV and CDR2 YYDKDF (reference sequence). The CDR3 is made up of 14 amino acids. The DNA of the CDR3 is TGTGCCACCAGCCAACAGGGGTTCACAGATACGCAGTATTTT. This sequence encodes CATSQQGFTDTQYF.

V gene TRBV6-2 or TRBV6-3 combines with J gene TRBJ2-7; 8 bases are a match to TRBD1. The CDR3 is made up of 17 amino acids. J was trimmed by 2 bases and V by 4 bases; bases with no gene match: 13. CDR1 and CDR2 (germline): MNHEY, SVGEGT. In DNA, the CDR3 is TGTGCCAGCAGTTCCTTCCCTGGGACAGGTGGTACCTACGAGCAGTACTTC. This gives the protein CASSSFPGTGGTYEQYF.

The sample holds a few counts of this clonotype. V is TRBV7-9 and J is TRBJ2-7; the match to TRBD2 covers 7 bases. V lost 8 bases to trimming and J lost 4 bases; unmatched junction nucleotides: 5. The V gene's germline CDR1 is SEHNR and CDR2 FQNEAQ (reference sequence). The CDR3 has 12 residues. CDR3 nucleotides: TGTGCCAGCGGGATGGGAGGGTACGAGCAGTACTTC. This encodes CASGMGGYEQYF.

V usage is TRBV5-5 and J usage is TRBJ2-1; D remains ambiguous. There are 14 residues in the CDR3. V dropped 7 bases and J dropped 3 bases, with 14 bases sitting between them. The V gene's germline CDR1 is SGHKS and CDR2 YYEKEE (reference sequence). The CDR3 nucleotides are TGTGCCAGCTCCCGGACGTTGAACTACAATGAGCAGTTCTTC. This gives the protein CASSRTLNYNEQFF.